Listed below are T cell receptor beta chains from one sample, sequenced in a study of T cell repertoires in cytomegalovirus infection. TCRdb itself ran the reads through MiXCR, one entry per CDR3 protein. The repertoire holds approximately 240,000 distinct CDR3 sequences, with roughly an eighth as singletons. The sequenced sample consisted of PBMCs. Every receptor here comes from a human donor in good health (CMV status not recorded). Some clones in this sample may be carry-over from other donors' samples. CDR3s include the opening cysteine and the closing phenylalanine or tryptophan. The D gene is left open where the match is weak. Some rows have no size entry. The others give once, few or many, or a class for an expanded clone.

few,TRBD1,TRBV6-9,TRBJ1-2,TGTGCCAGCAGTTATCCTGACAGGGGGCATGGCTACACCTTC,CASSYPDRGHGYTF
NA,NA,TRBV12-3/TRBV12-4,TRBJ2-3,TGTGCCAGCAGTTTGGCTAGGATAAAAGATACGCAGTATTTT,CASSLARIKDTQYF
many,NA,TRBV14,TRBJ2-1,TGTGCCAGCAGCCAAGCTAGCCCGGGGAATGAGCAGTTCTTC,CASSQASPGNEQFF
NA,NA,TRBV20-1,TRBJ2-1,TGCAGTGCCTTTTTAGGGAATGAGCAGTTCTTC,CSAFLGNEQFF
NA,NA,TRBV7-6,TRBJ1-1,TGTGTCAGCAGCTTATACCGGGGCAGGAGGGGGACTGAAGCTTTCTTT,CVSSLYRGRRGTEAFF
many,TRBD1,TRBV7-2,TRBJ1-1,TGTGCCAGCAGCTTAGCGTCAGGGGGCTGGAACACTGAAGCTTTCTTT,CASSLASGGWNTEAFF
NA,TRBD2,TRBV6-6,TRBJ2-1,TGTGCCAGCAGTTCCAACCCTTTAGGACTAGCCAATGAGCAGTTCTTC,CASSSNPLGLANEQFF
many,TRBD1,TRBV5-1,TRBJ2-1,TGCGCCAGCAGCTGGACAGGGAGCTCCTACAATGAGCAGTTCTTC,CASSWTGSSYNEQFF
few,NA,TRBV12-3/TRBV12-4,TRBJ2-7,TGTGCCAGCAGCCGGGACCACTCCTACGAGCAGTACTTC,CASSRDHSYEQYF
many,TRBD1,TRBV19,TRBJ2-7,TGTGCCAGTAGCTCGAAAGGGACAGGGACTTCCAACGAGCAGTACTTC,CASSSKGTGTSNEQYF
NA,NA,TRBV11-2,TRBJ1-2,TGTGCCAGCAGCCGTGTTTCGCGCCACTATGGCTACACCTTC,CASSRVSRHYGYTF
many,TRBD2,TRBV5-4,TRBJ2-1,TGTGCCAGCAGCTTGGATCTAGCGGGAGCCCGGAATGAGCAGTTCTTC,CASSLDLAGARNEQFF
few,NA,TRBV7-9,TRBJ1-1,TGTGCCAGCAGGACCCAAGCCGACCCCAAGGGCACTGAAGCTTTCTTT,CASRTQADPKGTEAFF
many,NA,TRBV7-2,TRBJ1-5,TGTGCCAGCAGCTCCGGACAGCGGGTCGGGCAGCCCCAGCATTTT,CASSSGQRVGQPQHF
few,NA,TRBV5-4,TRBJ2-5,TGTGCCAGCAGCCCCCCTCAGGGAGGGGGAGAGACCCAGTACTTC,CASSPPQGGGETQYF
few,TRBD1,TRBV5-1,TRBJ1-6,TGCGCCAGCAGCTTCAAGACAGGGGAGGGTTCACCCCTCCACTTT,CASSFKTGEGSPLHF
NA,NA,TRBV5-1,TRBJ2-3,TGCGCCAGCAGCTTTAATACAGCTAGCACAGATACGCAGTATTTT,CASSFNTASTDTQYF
NA,NA,TRBV7-2,TRBJ1-1,TGTGCCAGCAGCTTCCCCATCGATGGAGCTTACACTGAAGCTTTCTTT,CASSFPIDGAYTEAFF
NA,TRBD1,TRBV12-3/TRBV12-4,TRBJ2-7,TGTGCCAGCACCGGGACAGTGAAATACGAGCAGTACTTC,CASTGTVKYEQYF
many,NA,TRBV7-2,TRBJ2-3,TGTGCCAGCAGGGACGACACCTTTAGCACAGATACGCAGTATTTT,CASRDDTFSTDTQYF
many,NA,TRBV7-9,TRBJ1-2,TGTGCCAGCTCGGGACGGACTAACTATGGCTACACCTTC,CASSGRTNYGYTF
NA,NA,TRBV28,TRBJ2-3,TGTGCCAGCAGTTTAGAAGGGGTGGCAGATACGCAGTATTTT,CASSLEGVADTQYF
NA,NA,TRBV19,TRBJ1-2,TGTGCCAGCCTGAATCTGGTTAACTATGGCTACACCTTC,CASLNLVNYGYTF
few,NA,TRBV29-1,TRBJ1-2,TGCAGCGTTGAGGGGGCAGAAGATGGCTACACCTTC,CSVEGAEDGYTF
NA,NA,TRBV7-3,TRBJ2-2,TGTGCCAGCAGCCCAACACGGGGGTCCGGGGAGCTGTTTTTT,CASSPTRGSGELFF
few,NA,TRBV20-1,TRBJ1-4,TGCAGTGCTAGAGACCCAGGGGCGGCGGAAAAACTGTTTTTT,CSARDPGAAEKLFF
few,NA,TRBV12-3/TRBV12-4,TRBJ1-2,TGTGCCAGCAGTTCTCAGTATTCTGGCTACACCTTC,CASSSQYSGYTF
NA,NA,TRBV28,TRBJ2-5,TGTGCCAGCAGTTTACCCCCCCCCCAAGAGACCCAGTACTTC,CASSLPPPQETQYF
many,TRBD1,TRBV7-2,TRBJ2-3,TGTGCCAGCAGCTTAGACGAGACAGGGGACACAGATACGCAGTATTTT,CASSLDETGDTDTQYF
many,NA,TRBV7-2,TRBJ2-5,TGTGCCAGCAGCCCCCCGGGGGTCCAAGAGACCCAGTACTTC,CASSPPGVQETQYF
many,NA,TRBV7-6,TRBJ1-3,TGTGCCAGCAGCTTTTCAGCCACTGGAAACACCATATATTTT,CASSFSATGNTIYF
NA,TRBD2,TRBV19,TRBJ2-2,TGTGCCAGTACCATGCGTTCGGCGGGAGCCAGGGCCGGGGAGCTGTTTTTT,CASTMRSAGARAGELFF
many,NA,TRBV7-2,TRBJ2-1,TGTGCCAGCAGCTCCACCGGGACGTATAGCTCCTACAATGAGCAGTTCTTC,CASSSTGTYSSYNEQFF
once,NA,TRBV18,TRBJ2-5,TGTGCCAGCTCACCACCGGTCAGGGTCCCCGAAGAGACCCAGTACTTC,CASSPPVRVPEETQYF
NA,TRBD2,TRBV20-1,TRBJ2-3,TGCAGTGCTACTGGACTAGCGGGATGGGCAGATACGCAGTATTTT,CSATGLAGWADTQYF
many,TRBD2,TRBV7-2,TRBJ2-1,TGTGCCAGCAGCTTAGAGGGACTAGTTGGTGAGCAGTTCTTC,CASSLEGLVGEQFF
NA,NA,TRBV19,TRBJ2-3,TGTGCCAGTAGTATAGACGGGGGAGATACGCAGTATTTT,CASSIDGGDTQYF
many,NA,TRBV12-3/TRBV12-4,TRBJ1-3,TGTGCCAGCACCCCGACGGGAAGCTCTGGAAACACCATATATTTT,CASTPTGSSGNTIYF
NA,NA,TRBV6-5,TRBJ1-2,TGTGCCAGCACGGGGACCGACTATGGCTACACCTTC,CASTGTDYGYTF
many,TRBD2,TRBV28,TRBJ2-5,TGTGCCAGCAGTTCGGCTAGGTGGACACTTGCGGGAGCCACCCAGTACTTC,CASSSARWTLAGATQYF
NA,NA,TRBV4-1,TRBJ1-1,TGCGCCAGCAGCCAAGATCGGAACAGGGAAGCTTTCTTT,CASSQDRNREAFF
many,NA,TRBV19,TRBJ1-1,TGTGCCAGTAGTATTTCGGGGTTGAGCACTGAAGCTTTCTTT,CASSISGLSTEAFF
few,NA,TRBV7-9,TRBJ2-7,TGTGCCAGCAGCTTAGCGCTTGACTATTCCGAGCAGTACTTC,CASSLALDYSEQYF
many,NA,TRBV28,TRBJ2-3,TGTGCCAGCAGTCTTACAGGGATGAGCACAGATACGCAGTATTTT,CASSLTGMSTDTQYF
NA,NA,TRBV29-1,TRBJ2-1,TGCAGCGCCGGAAGGGATCCCAACGACAATGAGCAGTTCTTC,CSAGRDPNDNEQFF
few,TRBD1,TRBV29-1,TRBJ1-1,TGCAGCGCTCGACAGGGAGGGGACACTGAAGCTTTCTTT,CSARQGGDTEAFF
NA,NA,TRBV5-1,TRBJ2-3,TGCGCCAGCAGCTCCACGCGACTTCAGTCTAGCACAGATACGCAGTATTTT,CASSSTRLQSSTDTQYF
NA,NA,TRBV12-3/TRBV12-4,TRBJ2-4,TGTGCCAGCAGTTTAGGTAGTGTGGGGGAAGCCAAAAACATTCAGTACTTC,CASSLGSVGEAKNIQYF
few,TRBD2,TRBV27,TRBJ2-3,TGTGCCAGCAGTCCGAGGAGCGGGGGCACAGATACGCAGTATTTT,CASSPRSGGTDTQYF
few,NA,TRBV6-1,TRBJ2-7,TGTGCCAGCAGTCCATTAGGGGGGCGAAGCTACGAGCAGTACTTC,CASSPLGGRSYEQYF
NA,NA,TRBV5-4,TRBJ2-5,TGTGCCAGCAGCTCCGACAGGAGAGAGACCCAGTACTTC,CASSSDRRETQYF
few,TRBD2,TRBV5-1,TRBJ2-5,TGCGCCAGCAGCTTGGGCGGCGGGAGTGAGACCCAGTACTTC,CASSLGGGSETQYF
many,NA,TRBV7-8,TRBJ2-7,TGTGCCAGCAGCTTAACCGTCTACGAGCAGTACTTC,CASSLTVYEQYF
many,NA,TRBV12-3/TRBV12-4,TRBJ2-3,TGTGCCAGCAGTGCCCCCCCGGCGGGAAGAAGAATAGAAGATACGCAGTATTTT,CASSAPPAGRRIEDTQYF
NA,NA,TRBV30,TRBJ1-1,TGTGCCTGGAGTGTAGGCACTGAAGCTTTCTTT,CAWSVGTEAFF
NA,TRBD1,TRBV6-5,TRBJ1-1,TGTGCCAGCACCCGACAGGGGGGTGGGAACACTGAAGCTTTCTTT,CASTRQGGGNTEAFF
few,NA,TRBV29-1,TRBJ1-2,TGCAGCGTTGATACCGGGATCCCCCATGGCTACACCTTC,CSVDTGIPHGYTF
many,NA,TRBV11-2,TRBJ2-3,TGTGCCAGCAGATCGGGAAGGAGCACAGATACGCAGTATTTT,CASRSGRSTDTQYF
many,NA,TRBV7-6,TRBJ2-5,TGTGCCAGCAGCACGCCGGACGCGGAGACCCAGTACTTC,CASSTPDAETQYF